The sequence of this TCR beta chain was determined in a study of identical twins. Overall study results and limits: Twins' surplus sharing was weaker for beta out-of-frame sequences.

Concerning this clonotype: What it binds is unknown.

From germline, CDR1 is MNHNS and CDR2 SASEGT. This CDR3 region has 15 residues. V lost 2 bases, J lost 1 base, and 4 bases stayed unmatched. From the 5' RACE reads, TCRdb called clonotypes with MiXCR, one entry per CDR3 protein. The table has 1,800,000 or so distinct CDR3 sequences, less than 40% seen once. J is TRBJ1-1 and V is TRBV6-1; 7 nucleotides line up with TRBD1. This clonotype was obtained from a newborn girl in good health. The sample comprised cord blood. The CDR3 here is CASSEHRGPNTEAFF. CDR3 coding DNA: TGTGCCAGCAGTGAACACAGGGGCCCGAACACTGAAGCTTTCTTT.